This entry lists 20 T cell receptor beta chains sequenced from one sample in a study of T cells in women clearing cervical HPV infection. The protocol was immunoSEQ multiplex PCR, while the TCRdb copy is restricted to in-frame clones and leaves out a portion. Here the sample table reports 20,000 to 30,000 clones. Sequenced material: blood buffy coat. The receptor set was obtained from a woman aged 18 to 75 with a cervical HPV16 infection that either progressed to CIN3+ or cleared (not recorded which).

A word on this clone: Read coverage stops 3 residues before the CDR3 terminus; the germline J gene supplies the remainder. The chain is built from TRBV19 and TRBJ1-5, with TRBD1 matching over 9 bases. After removal of 8 bases from V and 3 bases from J, the junction contained 14 bases not matched to a gene. Germline assignment: CDR1 LNHDA and CDR2 SQIVND (reference sequence). This CDR3 contains 17 residues. The covered CDR3 bases are TGTGCCAGTCGGTGGGAACGGGACAGGGACCCCAATCAGCCC. The encoded protein is CASRWERDRDPNQP. The whole CDR3 sequence is CASRWERDRDPNQPQHF.

Points on this clone: Read data end 3 residues before the CDR3 end; the end is taken from the germline J gene. The chain recombines TRBV7-9 with TRBJ1-2; tentatively, D is TRBD1 (5 bases). The germline V gene has CDR1 SEHNR and CDR2 FQNEAQ (reference sequence). This CDR3 is 14 amino acids long. The CDR3 region is CASSFGGALNDYTF. The sequenced part of the CDR3 DNA is TGTGCCAGCAGCTTCGGCGGGGCGCTAAATGAC.

A word on this clone: The sequenced fragment ends 3 residues before the CDR3 boundary, so the rest is inferred from the germline J gene. This chain connects TRBV20-1 to TRBJ2-7; TRBD1 aligns across 9 bases. The V segment lost 6 bases and the J segment 5 bases; nucleotides outside the gene matches: 17. From germline, CDR1 is DFQATT and CDR2 SNEGSKA (reference sequence). There are 16 residues in the CDR3. CDR3 bases read: TGCAGTGCCCACTCGACCACCGGGACAGGGATCAACGAG. Protein sequence: CSAHSTTGTGINE. The CDR3 as a whole reads CSAHSTTGTGINEQYF.

Points on this clone: The sequence runs out 3 residues before the end of the CDR3; the remainder is reconstructed from the germline J gene. V gene TRBV2 combines with J gene TRBJ2-1, with a tentative D call TRBD2 (6 bases). Trimming removed 6 bases from V and 8 bases from J, with 20 bases in between. CDR3 length: 15 residues. Looked up from germline, CDR1 is SNHLY and CDR2 is FYNNEI. Partial CDR3 DNA: TGTGCCAGCAGGAAGACTAGTTTGATGATCGATGAG. Its translation: CASRKTSLMIDE. The complete CDR3 protein is CASRKTSLMIDEQFF.

CDR3 DNA, as far as it was read: TGCGCCAGCAGTCTCCAGCGGGCATCGGAGACC. Protein product: CASSLQRASET. The entire CDR3 protein is CASSLQRASETQYF. This sequence joins TRBV5-1 and TRBJ2-5, with D perhaps matching TRBD2 (6 bases). The missing CDR3 end, 3 residues past where the read stops, is filled in from the germline J gene. Trimming took off 5 bases at V and 5 bases at J, with 16 bases between the two ends. Germline V gene lookup returns CDR1 SGHRS and CDR2 YFSETQ. CDR3 length: 14 amino acids.

As for this clone: The missing CDR3 end, 3 residues past where the read stops, is filled in from the germline J gene. The rearrangement uses TRBV7-9 and TRBJ2-1; D might be TRBD1 (6 bases). The CDR3 has 13 amino acids. The germline gives CDR1 SEHNR, CDR2 FQNEAQ (reference sequence). Trimming took 5 bases from V and 4 from J, leaving 9 bases between them. The covered CDR3 bases are TGTGCCAGCAGCCAGGGGTCTTACAATGAG. Amino acid sequence: CASSQGSYNE. The entire CDR3 sequence reads CASSQGSYNEQFF.

Points on this clone: The CDR3 end lies 3 residues beyond the end of the read and is filled in from the germline J gene. This rearrangement joins TRBV29-1 to TRBJ2-1, with D possibly TRBD2 on 5 matching bases. From germline, CDR1 is SQVTM and CDR2 ANQGSEA. The CDR3 loop spans 14 amino acids. The V and J ends lost 5 bases and 0 bases respectively, with 11 bases between them. The covered CDR3 bases are TGCAGCGTTATAAGCGGCTTCTCCTACAATGAG. Translated, it gives CSVISGFSYNE. The complete CDR3 protein is CSVISGFSYNEQFF.

On this clone: The read stops 3 residues short of the end of the CDR3; the missing end is completed from the germline J gene. The J gene is TRBJ2-3, the V gene TRBV7-8; D assignment may be TRBD1 or TRBD2 (5 bases each). This CDR3 has 16 amino acids. The germline CDR1 and CDR2 sequences are SGHVS and FQNEAQ. The covered CDR3 bases are TGTGCCAGCAGCCCCAGTGTAAGAGGGGCAGATCAGCCG. It translates to CASSPSVRGADQP. The CDR3 as a whole reads CASSPSVRGADQPQYF.

In regard to this clone: One junction end disagrees with the germline gene, perhaps due to a read error. Coverage ceases 3 residues before the CDR3 finishes, and the germline J gene fills in the end. The chain joins TRBV10-1 to TRBJ2-3; 12 bases are a match to TRBD2. The CDR3 covers 19 residues. The germline V gene encodes CDR1 WNHNN and CDR2 SYGVQD (reference sequence). This chain's CDR3 is CAGRGQLAGGTASTDTQYF. CDR3 DNA, as far as it was read: TGCGCCGGCAGGGGTCAACTAGCGGGAGGTACCGCTAGCACAGATACG.

About this clone itself: The read ends 3 residues before the CDR3 terminus; that terminus is restored from the germline J gene. This rearrangement joins TRBV6-2 or TRBV6-3 to TRBJ1-1, with D uncertain. Germline lookup yields CDR1 MNHEY and CDR2 SVGEGT. The CDR3 runs to 13 residues. Trimming stripped 2 bases from V and 0 bases from J, with 4 bases between. The CDR3 sequence: CASSYTVNTEAFF. The CDR3 DNA, read in part, is TGTGCCAGCAGTTACACGGTGAACACTGAA.

As for this clone: With the read ending 3 residues before the CDR3 end, the germline J gene is used to fill in that end. This chain connects TRBV18 to TRBJ2-7; the D is unclear. The CDR3 sequence is 15 residues long. Trimming removed 3 bases from V and 0 bases from J, with 12 bases in between. Per the germline V gene, CDR1 is KGHSH and CDR2 is LQKENI. The CDR3 DNA, read in part, is TGTGCCAGCTCACCGTTTGGCCAAACCTCCTACGAG. The encoded protein is CASSPFGQTSYE. The whole CDR3 protein reads CASSPFGQTSYEQYF. Full variable domain (outside the CDR3, taken from reference TRBV18 and TRBJ2-7): NAGVMQNPRHLVRRRGQEARLRCSPMKGHSHVYWYRQLPEEGLKFMVYLQKENIIDESGMPKERFSAEFPKEGPSILRIQQVVRGDSAAYFCASSPFGQTSYEQYFGPGTRLTVT.

In regard to this clone: The read finishes 3 residues shy of the CDR3 end, and the germline J gene is used to complete it. The chain employs TRBV6-4 and TRBJ2-7; 10 bases map to TRBD1. With V trimmed by 5 bases and J by 2 bases, 6 bases remained unmatched. CDR1 is MRHNA and CDR2 is SNTAGT in the germline V gene. CDR3 length: 15 amino acids. CDR3 sequence reads: CASSSGTGAPYEQYF. CDR3 bases read: TGTGCCAGCAGTAGCGGGACAGGGGCCCCCTACGAG.

To note about this clone: The read terminates 3 residues before the CDR3 end, so the remaining end is supplied by the germline J gene. The chain couples TRBV20-1 to TRBJ1-2, with a tentative D call TRBD1 (6 bases). Germline lookup yields CDR1 DFQATT and CDR2 SNEGSKA (reference sequence). This CDR3 contains 16 residues. V was trimmed by 4 bases and J by 0 bases, leaving 18 bases between them. This CDR3 reads CSATSGDKGANYGYTF. The covered CDR3 bases are TGCAGTGCTACCTCAGGGGATAAAGGAGCTAACTATGGC.

As for this clone: The sequence runs out 3 residues before the end of the CDR3; the remainder is reconstructed from the germline J gene. The chain uses TRBV20-1 and TRBJ1-3; D may be TRBD1 (5 bases). CDR1 and CDR2 (germline): DFQATT, SNEGSKA (reference sequence). The CDR3 consists of 14 residues. V was clipped by 5 bases and J by 0 bases, with 11 bases between them. The DNA read from the CDR3 is TGCAGTGCTTTAAGACAGAGCTCTGGAAACACC. This translates into CSALRQSSGNT. The CDR3, in full, reads CSALRQSSGNTIYF.

Points on this clone: A junction boundary mismatches the germline segment, possibly from a read error. The observed sequence ends 3 residues before the CDR3 terminus, with the missing tail filled in from the germline J gene. Other DNA sequences in the sample encode the same CDR3. The chain is built from TRBV5-1 and TRBJ1-3; D is possibly TRBD1 (6 bases). From germline, CDR1 is SGHRS and CDR2 YFSETQ. The CDR3 has 13 amino acids. CDR3 sequence reads: CASSDSSGNTIYF. The covered CDR3 bases are TGCGCCAGTTCGGACAGCTCTGGAAACACG.

Regarding this clone: Read data end 3 residues before the CDR3 end; the end is taken from the germline J gene. V gene TRBV7-6 combines with J gene TRBJ1-5; D remains unclear. Germline lookup yields CDR1 SGHVS and CDR2 FNYEAQ. This CDR3 is built from 16 residues. Trimming removed 1 base at V and 1 base at J, with 11 bases between. The CDR3 is CASSLGVAGSNQPQHF. Partial CDR3 DNA: TGTGCCAGCAGCTTAGGTGTAGCGGGGAGCAATCAGCCC.

On this clone: With the read ending 3 residues before the CDR3 end, the germline J gene is used to fill in that end. The J gene is TRBJ1-2, the V gene TRBV7-9, with a weak D call TRBD1 (5 bases). CDR1 SEHNR and CDR2 FQNEAQ come from the germline V gene (reference sequence). Trimming pared 7 bases from V and 3 bases from J, leaving 18 bases between. CDR3 size: 15 residues. Partial CDR3 DNA: TGTGCCAGCATCCAGGGAGGGTCCGATCACTATGGC. Translation gives CASIQGGSDHYG. Given in full, the CDR3 is CASIQGGSDHYGYTF.

A note on this clone: Read coverage stops 3 residues before the CDR3 terminus; the germline J gene supplies the remainder. This chain links TRBV29-1 with TRBJ2-1; D gene unclear. Between the trimmed V and J ends, which lost 8 bases and 3 bases, there was a span of 8 bases. CDR1 is SQVTM and CDR2 is ANQGSEA in the germline V gene. The CDR3 runs 11 residues. The CDR3 loop reads CSSTVYNEQFF. The CDR3 bases that were read are TGCAGCTCCACAGTCTACAATGAG.

Notes on this clone: The read gets to within 3 residues of the CDR3 end, and the germline J gene fills in the rest. This rearrangement joins TRBV7-9 to TRBJ1-2; tentatively, D is TRBD1 (6 bases). The CDR3 has 15 residues. Per germline, CDR1 SEHNR and CDR2 FQNEAQ (reference sequence). CDR3 in amino acids: CASSSGLAGAYDYTF. The CDR3 bases that were read are TGTGCCAGCAGCTCTGGTCTAGCGGGGGCCTACGAC.

Remarks on this clone: The read ends 3 residues shy of where the CDR3 ends; the end is completed using the germline J gene. The V and J genes are TRBV14 and TRBJ2-1; tentatively, D is TRBD2 (6 bases). In germline, CDR1 is SGHDN, CDR2 FVKESK. The CDR3 is made up of 18 amino acids. Trimming took off 4 bases at V and 7 bases at J, with 26 bases between the two ends. The CDR3 loop reads CASSPGMYGGRSRNEQFF. The sequenced part of the CDR3 DNA is TGTGCCAGCAGCCCGGGGATGTATGGGGGGAGATCTAGAAATGAG.